The sequence of this T cell receptor (beta chain) was determined in a study of shared clonotypes between healthy human individuals. Findings and caveats of the study: The study found roughly 5% of naive CD4 clonotypes shared across four donors.

Authors' methods: ImmunoSEQ gave junction-only sequences without quality scores, so filtering differed. Here immunoSEQ multiplex PCR was the method, and the copy in TCRdb shows in-frame clones only, minus some. For V, J and clone size, that table is used; D and trimming come from the DNA. Of a few million clones in the sample, more than 90% were seen once. V lost 4 bases and J 3 bases, leaving 13 bases between the germline ends. The CDR3 is made up of 14 amino acids. In germline, CDR1 is MDHEN, CDR2 SYDVKM. As to this clone: As yet, its antigen is unknown. Other nucleotide sequences in the sample specify the same CDR3.

The rearrangement links TRBV28 to TRBJ2-7, with a weak D call TRBD2 (6 bases). The sequenced sample was naive CD4+ T cells sorted from blood. Subset: CD45RA+ positively selected. The clonotype originates from a man aged 18 to 30 in good health. The CDR3 spells CASSSGTVHYEQYF. For the CDR3, the DNA is TGTGCCAGCAGTTCCGGGACTGTTCACTACGAGCAGTACTTC.